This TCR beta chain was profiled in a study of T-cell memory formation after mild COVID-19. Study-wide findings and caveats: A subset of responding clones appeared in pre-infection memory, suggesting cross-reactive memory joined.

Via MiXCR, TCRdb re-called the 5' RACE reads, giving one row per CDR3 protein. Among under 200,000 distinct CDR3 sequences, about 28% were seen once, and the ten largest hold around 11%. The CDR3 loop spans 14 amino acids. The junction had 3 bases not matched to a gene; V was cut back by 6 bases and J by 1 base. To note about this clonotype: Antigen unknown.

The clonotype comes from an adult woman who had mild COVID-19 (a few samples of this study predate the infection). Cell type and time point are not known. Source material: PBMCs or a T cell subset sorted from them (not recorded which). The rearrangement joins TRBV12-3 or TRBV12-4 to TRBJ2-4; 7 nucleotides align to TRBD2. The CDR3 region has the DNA TGTGCCAGCAGCACCGGGGGGGCCAAAAACATTCAGTACTTC. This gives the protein CASSTGGAKNIQYF.